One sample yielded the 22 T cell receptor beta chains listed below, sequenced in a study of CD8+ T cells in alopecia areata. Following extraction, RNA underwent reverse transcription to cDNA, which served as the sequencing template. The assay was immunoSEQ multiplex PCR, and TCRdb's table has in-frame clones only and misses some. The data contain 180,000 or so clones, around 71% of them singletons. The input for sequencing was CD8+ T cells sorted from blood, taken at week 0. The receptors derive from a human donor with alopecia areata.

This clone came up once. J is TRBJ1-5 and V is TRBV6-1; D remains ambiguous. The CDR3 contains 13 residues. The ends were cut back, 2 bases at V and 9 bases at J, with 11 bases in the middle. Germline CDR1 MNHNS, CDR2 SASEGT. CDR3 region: CASSEYGVMPQHF. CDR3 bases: TGTGCCAGCAGTGAATACGGGGTCATGCCCCAGCATTTT.

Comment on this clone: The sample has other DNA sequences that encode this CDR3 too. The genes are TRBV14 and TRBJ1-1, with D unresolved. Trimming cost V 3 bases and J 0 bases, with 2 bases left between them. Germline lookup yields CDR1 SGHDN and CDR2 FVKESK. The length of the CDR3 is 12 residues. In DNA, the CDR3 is TGTGCCAGCAGCCAGGTGAACACTGAAGCTTTCTTT. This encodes CASSQVNTEAFF.

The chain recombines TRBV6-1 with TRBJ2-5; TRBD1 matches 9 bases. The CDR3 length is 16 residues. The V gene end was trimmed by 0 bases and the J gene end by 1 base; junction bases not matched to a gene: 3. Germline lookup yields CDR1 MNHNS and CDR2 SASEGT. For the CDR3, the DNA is TGTGCCAGCAGTGAAGCGACAGGGGGAATCCAAGAGACCCAGTACTTC. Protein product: CASSEATGGIQETQYF.

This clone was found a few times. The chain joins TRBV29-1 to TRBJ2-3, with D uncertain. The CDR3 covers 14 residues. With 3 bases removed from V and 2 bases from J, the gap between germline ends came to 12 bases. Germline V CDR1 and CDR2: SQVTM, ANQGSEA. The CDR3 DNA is TGCAGCGTTGATCGGGTTCCAGACACAGATACGCAGTATTTT. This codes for CSVDRVPDTDTQYF.

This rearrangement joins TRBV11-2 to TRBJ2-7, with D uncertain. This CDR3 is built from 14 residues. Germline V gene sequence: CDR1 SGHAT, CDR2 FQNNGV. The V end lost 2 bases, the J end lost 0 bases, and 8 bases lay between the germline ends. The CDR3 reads CASSLFRSSYEQYF. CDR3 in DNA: TGTGCCAGCAGCTTATTCAGGAGCTCCTACGAGCAGTACTTC.

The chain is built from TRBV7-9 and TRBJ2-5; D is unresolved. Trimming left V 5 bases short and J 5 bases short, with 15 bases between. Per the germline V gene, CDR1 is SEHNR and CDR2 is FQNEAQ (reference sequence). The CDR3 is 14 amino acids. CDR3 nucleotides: TGTGCCAGCAGCCCCCCGGACGCTGCGGAGACCCAGTACTTC. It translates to CASSPPDAAETQYF. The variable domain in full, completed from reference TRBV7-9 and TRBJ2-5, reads DTGVSQNPRHKITKRGQNVTFRCDPISEHNRLYWYRQTLGQGPEFLTYFQNEAQLEKSRLLSDRFSAERPKGSFSTLEIQRTEQGDSAMYLCASSPPDAAETQYFGPGTRLLVL.

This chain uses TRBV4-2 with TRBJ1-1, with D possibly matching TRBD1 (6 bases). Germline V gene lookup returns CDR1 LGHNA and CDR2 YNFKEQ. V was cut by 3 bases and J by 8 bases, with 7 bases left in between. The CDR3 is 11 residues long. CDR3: CASSQGTEAFF. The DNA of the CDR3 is TGTGCCAGCAGCCAGGGGACAGAAGCTTTCTTT.

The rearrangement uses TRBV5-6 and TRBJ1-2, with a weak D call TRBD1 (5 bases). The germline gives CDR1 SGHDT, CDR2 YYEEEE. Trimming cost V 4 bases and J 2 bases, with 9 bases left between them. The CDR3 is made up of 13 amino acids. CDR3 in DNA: TGTGCCAGCAGCCTTAGGGGAAACTATGGCTACACCTTC. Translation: CASSLRGNYGYTF.

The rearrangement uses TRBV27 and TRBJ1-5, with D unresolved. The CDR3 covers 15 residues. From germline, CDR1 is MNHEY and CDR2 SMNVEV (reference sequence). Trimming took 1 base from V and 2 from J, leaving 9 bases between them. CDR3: CASSLFGVGNQPQHF. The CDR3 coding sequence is TGTGCCAGCAGTTTATTCGGGGTCGGCAATCAGCCCCAGCATTTT.

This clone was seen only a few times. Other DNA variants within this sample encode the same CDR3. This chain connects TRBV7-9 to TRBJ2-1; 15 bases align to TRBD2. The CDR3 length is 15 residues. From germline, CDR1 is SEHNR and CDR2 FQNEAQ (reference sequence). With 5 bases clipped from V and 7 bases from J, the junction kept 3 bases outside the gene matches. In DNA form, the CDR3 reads TGTGCCAGCAGCGACGGACTAGCGGGGGGGAATGAGCAGTTCTTC. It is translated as CASSDGLAGGNEQFF.

In DNA, the CDR3 is TGCGCCAGCAGCACTGGCGGGGGAAATTACGAGCAGTACTTC. This codes for CASSTGGGNYEQYF. V is TRBV4-1 and J is TRBJ2-7, with 7 bases fitting TRBD2. The CDR3 is 14 amino acids. In germline, CDR1 is MGHRA, CDR2 YSYEKL. V shed 5 bases and J 4 bases; nucleotides not matched to a gene: 8.

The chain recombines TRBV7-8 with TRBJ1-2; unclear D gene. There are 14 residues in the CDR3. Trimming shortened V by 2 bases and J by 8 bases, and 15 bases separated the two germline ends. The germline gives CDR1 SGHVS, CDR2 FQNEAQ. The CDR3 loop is CASSLIGYIGGYTF. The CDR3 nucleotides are TGTGCCAGCAGCTTAATCGGGTACATCGGCGGCTACACCTTC.

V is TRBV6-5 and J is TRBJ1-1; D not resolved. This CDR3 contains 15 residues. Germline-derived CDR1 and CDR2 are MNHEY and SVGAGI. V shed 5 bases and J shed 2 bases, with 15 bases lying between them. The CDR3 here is CASSTLRVRNTEAFF. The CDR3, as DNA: TGTGCCAGCAGTACCTTACGTGTGCGCAACACTGAAGCTTTCTTT.

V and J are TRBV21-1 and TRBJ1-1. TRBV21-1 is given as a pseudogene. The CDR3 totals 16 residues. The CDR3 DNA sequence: TGTGCCAGCAGCAAAGTAGGCTGTGGGGGGGACGCTGAAGCTTTCTTT. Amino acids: CASSKVGCGGDAEAFF.

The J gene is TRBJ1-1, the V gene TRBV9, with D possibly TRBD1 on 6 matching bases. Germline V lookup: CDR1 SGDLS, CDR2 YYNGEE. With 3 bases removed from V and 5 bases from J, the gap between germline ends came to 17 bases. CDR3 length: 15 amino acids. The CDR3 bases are TGTGCCAGCAGCGCGAGCTCCACAGGGTGGACTGAAGCTTTCTTT. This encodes CASSASSTGWTEAFF.

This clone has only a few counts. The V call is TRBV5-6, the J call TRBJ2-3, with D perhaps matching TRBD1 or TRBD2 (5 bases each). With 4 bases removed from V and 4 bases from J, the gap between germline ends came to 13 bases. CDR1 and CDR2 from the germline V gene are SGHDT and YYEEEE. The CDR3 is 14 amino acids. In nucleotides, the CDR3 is TGTGCCAGCAGCGAGGGACCAAATCCAGATACGCAGTATTTT. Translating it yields CASSEGPNPDTQYF.

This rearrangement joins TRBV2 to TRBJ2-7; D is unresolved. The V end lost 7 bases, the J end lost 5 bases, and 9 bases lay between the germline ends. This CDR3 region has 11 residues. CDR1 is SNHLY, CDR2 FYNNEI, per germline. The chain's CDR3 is CASTPSHEQYF. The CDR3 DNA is TGTGCCAGCACCCCATCCCACGAGCAGTACTTC.

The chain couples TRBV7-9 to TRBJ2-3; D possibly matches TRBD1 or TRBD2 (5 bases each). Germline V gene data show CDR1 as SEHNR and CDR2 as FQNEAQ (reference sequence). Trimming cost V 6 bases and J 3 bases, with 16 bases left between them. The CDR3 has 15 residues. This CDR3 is CASRGVGARTDTQYF. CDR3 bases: TGTGCCAGCAGAGGAGTCGGGGCACGGACAGATACGCAGTATTTT.

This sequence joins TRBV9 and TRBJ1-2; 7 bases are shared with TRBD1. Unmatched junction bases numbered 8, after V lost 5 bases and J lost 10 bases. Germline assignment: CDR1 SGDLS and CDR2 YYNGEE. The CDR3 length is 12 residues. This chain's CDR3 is CASRADRDAYTF. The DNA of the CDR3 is TGTGCCAGCAGAGCAGACAGGGACGCCTACACCTTC.

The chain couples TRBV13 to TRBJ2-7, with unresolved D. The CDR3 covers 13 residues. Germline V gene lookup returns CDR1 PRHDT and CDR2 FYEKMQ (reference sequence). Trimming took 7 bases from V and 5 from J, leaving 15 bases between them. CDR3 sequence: CASNSYSSHEQYF. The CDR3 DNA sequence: TGTGCCAGCAATTCGTACAGTTCCCACGAGCAGTACTTC.

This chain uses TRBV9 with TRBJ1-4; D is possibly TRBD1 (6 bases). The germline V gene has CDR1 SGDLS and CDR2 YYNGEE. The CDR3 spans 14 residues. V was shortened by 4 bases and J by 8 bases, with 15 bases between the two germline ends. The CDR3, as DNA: TGTGCCAGCAGCACGACAGGACGGAGGGAAAAACTGTTTTTT. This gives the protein CASSTTGRREKLFF.

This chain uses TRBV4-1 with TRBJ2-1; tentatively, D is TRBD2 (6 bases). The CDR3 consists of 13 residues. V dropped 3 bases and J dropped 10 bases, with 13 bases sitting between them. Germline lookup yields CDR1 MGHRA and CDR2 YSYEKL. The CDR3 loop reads CASSQPASAEQFF. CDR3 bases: TGCGCCAGCAGCCAGCCGGCTAGCGCCGAGCAGTTCTTC.